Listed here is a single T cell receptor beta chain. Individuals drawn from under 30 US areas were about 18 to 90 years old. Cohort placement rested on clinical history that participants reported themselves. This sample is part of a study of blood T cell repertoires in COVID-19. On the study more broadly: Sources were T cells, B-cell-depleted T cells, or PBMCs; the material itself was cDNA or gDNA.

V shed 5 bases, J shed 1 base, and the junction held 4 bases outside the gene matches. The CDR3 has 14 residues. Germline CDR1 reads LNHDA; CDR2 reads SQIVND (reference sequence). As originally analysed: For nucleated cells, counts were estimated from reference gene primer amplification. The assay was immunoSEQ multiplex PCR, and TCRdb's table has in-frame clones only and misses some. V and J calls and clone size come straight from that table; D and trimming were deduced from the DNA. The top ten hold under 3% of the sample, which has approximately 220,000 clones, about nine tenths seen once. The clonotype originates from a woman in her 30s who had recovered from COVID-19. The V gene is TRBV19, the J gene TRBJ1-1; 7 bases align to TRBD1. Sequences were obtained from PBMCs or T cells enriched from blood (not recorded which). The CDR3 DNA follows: TGTGCCAGTAGTGCGACAGGGTGGAACACTGAAGCTTTCTTT. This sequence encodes CASSATGWNTEAFF.